The 25 T cell receptor beta chains in this list originate from one sample, sequenced in a study of cytomegalovirus exposure and HLA in healthy donors. The PCR contained 60 Vbeta and 13 Jbeta primers. Some clones are missing from TCRdb's copy, which holds only in-frame ones; the method was immunoSEQ multiplex PCR. The table has 150,000 to 200,000 clones, roughly 85% seen once. Sequences were obtained from PBMCs. These receptors came from a woman aged 30 to 39 in good health and CMV-seropositive.

The rearrangement joins TRBV7-9 to TRBJ2-1, with TRBD2 matching 13 bases. Trimming at V came to 5 bases and at J to 7 bases, leaving 11 bases not matched to a gene. Germline V gives CDR1 SEHNR, CDR2 FQNEAQ (reference sequence). The CDR3 is 17 amino acids. The CDR3: CASSARLAGGTGNEQFF. The CDR3 coding sequence is TGTGCCAGCAGCGCCAGACTAGCGGGGGGCACGGGGAATGAGCAGTTCTTC.

The chain has TRBV19 and TRBJ2-1, with 8 bases identical to TRBD1. The V and J ends lost 6 bases and 6 bases, in that order; junction bases with no gene match: 10. The germline V gene has CDR1 LNHDA and CDR2 SQIVND (reference sequence). The CDR3 is 15 residues long. The CDR3 nucleotides are TGTGCCAGTAGCCCGGACAGGGCGTACGGCAATGAGCAGTTCTTC. Protein sequence: CASSPDRAYGNEQFF. Supplemented by reference TRBV19 and TRBJ2-1, the full variable domain reads DGGITQSPKYLFRKEGQNVTLSCEQNLNHDAMYWYRQDPGQGLRLIYYSQIVNDFQKGDIAEGYSVSREKKESFPLTVTSAQKNPTAFYLCASSPDRAYGNEQFFGPGTRLTVL.

The chain's CDR3 is CASSVSGTGGRYEQYF. In DNA form, the CDR3 reads TGTGCCAGCAGCGTCTCTGGGACAGGGGGCCGGTACGAGCAGTACTTC. The chain combines TRBV9 with TRBJ2-7; TRBD1 aligns across 12 bases. There are 16 residues in the CDR3. Germline V CDR1 and CDR2: SGDLS, YYNGEE. With V trimmed by 2 bases and J by 4 bases, 7 bases remained unmatched. Based on the CDR3 plus reference TRBV9 and TRBJ2-7, the full variable domain is DSGVTQTPKHLITATGQRVTLRCSPRSGDLSVYWYQQSLDQGLQFLIQYYNGEERAKGNILERFSAQQFPDLHSELNLSSLELGDSALYFCASSVSGTGGRYEQYFGPGTRLTVT.

This clone was recorded once. This chain joins TRBV4-1 and TRBJ2-2; 15 bases are a match to TRBD2. Per the germline V gene, CDR1 is MGHRA and CDR2 is YSYEKL. V was clipped by 4 bases and J by 1 base; unmatched bases: 4. CDR3 length: 18 amino acids. CDR3 sequence: CASSLGLAGGWNTGELFF. The DNA of the CDR3 is TGCGCCAGCAGCCTGGGACTAGCGGGAGGATGGAACACCGGGGAGCTGTTTTTT.

J is TRBJ1-6 and V is TRBV7-2; TRBD1 matches 8 bases. J was trimmed by 5 bases and V by 1 base; bases with no gene match: 1. The CDR3 is made up of 15 amino acids. CDR1 and CDR2 from the germline V gene are SGHTA and FQGNSA. The CDR3 bases are TGTGCCAGCAGCTTAGTGACAGGGGATAATTCACCCCTCCACTTT. It yields the protein CASSLVTGDNSPLHF.

CDR3 sequence (DNA): TGCGCCAGCACCGGACACTTTGTGGGGTCTGGGGCCAACGTCCTGACTTTC. It is translated as CASTGHFVGSGANVLTF. The gene calls are TRBV5-1 and TRBJ2-6, with a possible D match to TRBD1 (5 bases). Germline CDR1 is SGHRS and CDR2 is YFSETQ. V lost 6 bases to trimming and J lost 1 base, with 17 bases between them. The CDR3 loop spans 17 amino acids.

The gene calls are TRBV6-5 and TRBJ2-7; D is ambiguous. Germline loops: CDR1 MNHEY, CDR2 SVGAGI. The CDR3 totals 15 residues. The germline V and J ends were trimmed by 0 bases and 5 bases, with 14 bases remaining between them. The CDR3 DNA follows: TGTGCCAGCAGTTACTCTCCGGCGGTTGAGGACGAGCAGTACTTC. Translating it yields CASSYSPAVEDEQYF.

This clone occurred once. The chain recombines TRBV6-1 with TRBJ1-5; weak D call: TRBD1 (5 bases). This CDR3 region has 15 residues. Trimming cost V 2 bases and J 2 bases, with 10 bases left between them. In germline, CDR1 is MNHNS, CDR2 SASEGT. The CDR3: CASSEFLGGNQPQHF. DNA for the CDR3: TGTGCCAGCAGTGAATTTCTAGGGGGCAATCAGCCCCAGCATTTT.

The chain employs TRBV11-2 and TRBJ1-2; 8 bases line up with TRBD1. This CDR3 is built from 12 residues. Per germline, CDR1 SGHAT and CDR2 FQNNGV. The V and J ends lost 5 bases and 6 bases, in that order; junction bases with no gene match: 2. The CDR3 nucleotides are TGTGCCAGCAGCCAGACAGGGGATGGCTACACCTTC. Its translation is CASSQTGDGYTF.

The rearrangement joins TRBV10-3 to TRBJ2-7, with D possibly being TRBD2 (5 bases). The CDR3 is made up of 14 amino acids. The germline CDR1 and CDR2 sequences are ENHRY and SYGVKD. V lost 1 base and J 5 bases, leaving 12 bases between the germline ends. The CDR3 nucleotides read TGTGCCATCAGTGAGTTTCGGGGTGGGGACGAGCAGTACTTC. It yields the protein CAISEFRGGDEQYF.

The rearrangement uses TRBV21-1 and TRBJ2-7; the table names TRBD2, a call not compared with the DNA. TRBV21-1 is annotated as a pseudogene. This CDR3 is 22 amino acids long. The CDR3 spells CASSKRRGGTDRRGSPTYEQYF. The CDR3 region has the DNA TGTGCCAGCAGCAAAAGGCGGGGGGGGACGGACAGAAGGGGCAGTCCTACTTACGAGCAGTACTTC.

This chain links TRBV27 with TRBJ2-5, with D perhaps matching TRBD1 (7 bases). Germline V gene data show CDR1 as MNHEY and CDR2 as SMNVEV (reference sequence). Trimming removed 3 bases at V and 5 bases at J, with 13 bases between. The CDR3 is 14 residues long. In nucleotides, the CDR3 is TGTGCCAGCAGTTTGAGGAGGGGGCGGGAGACCCAGTACTTC. It specifies CASSLRRGRETQYF.

The V gene is TRBV10-3, the J gene TRBJ2-7, with TRBD2 matching over 7 bases. V dropped 4 bases and J dropped 4; count of bases not matched to a gene: 7. CDR3 length: 14 amino acids. CDR1 is ENHRY, CDR2 SYGVKD, per germline. Here the CDR3 DNA reads TGTGCCATCAGTGGGGGACTACCAGAATACGAGCAGTACTTC. Encoded protein: CAISGGLPEYEQYF.

The chain recombines TRBV7-2 with TRBJ1-3; the match to TRBD1 covers 8 bases. The CDR3 length is 15 residues. Germline CDR1 SGHTA, CDR2 FQGNSA. With V trimmed by 5 bases and J by 8 bases, 11 bases remained unmatched. The CDR3 coding sequence is TGTGCCAGCAGCCCAAGCCGACAGGGGAGGGACACCATATATTTT. Translation: CASSPSRQGRDTIYF.

The rearrangement links TRBV5-1 to TRBJ2-1; 12 positions agree with TRBD2. The CDR3 runs 14 residues. CDR1 is SGHRS, CDR2 YFSETQ, per germline. V shed 3 bases, J shed 8 bases, and the junction held 3 bases outside the gene matches. The CDR3 DNA reads TGCGCCAGCAGCTCTAGCGGGGGGGCTCATGAGCAGTTCTTC. Its translation: CASSSSGGAHEQFF.

The chain is built from TRBV6-1 and TRBJ1-3; a weak D match, TRBD1 (5 bases). The CDR3 extends over 14 amino acids. The germline gives CDR1 MNHNS, CDR2 SASEGT. V was shortened by 5 bases and J by 2 bases, with 10 bases between the two germline ends. In DNA, the CDR3 is TGTGCCAGCAGTCTTTCGGGGGCTGGAAACACCATATATTTT. Encoded protein: CASSLSGAGNTIYF.

The gene calls are TRBV30 and TRBJ1-2; no clear D gene. This CDR3 has 13 amino acids. Germline V gene lookup returns CDR1 GTSNPN and CDR2 SVGIG (reference sequence). Trimming took off 2 bases at V and 5 bases at J, with 12 bases between the two ends. The CDR3 coding sequence is TGTGCCTGGAGTAGTACCATGGAGTATGGCTACACCTTC. Translating it yields CAWSSTMEYGYTF.

As concerns this clone: A much larger clone is a single base away; this may be a read error. The chain is built from TRBV5-6 and TRBJ2-5, with 13 bases matching TRBD2. The DNA end favors TRBJ2-7, so the J call may be wrong. Looked up from germline, CDR1 is SGHDT and CDR2 is YYEEEE. The CDR3 is made up of 15 amino acids. DNA for the CDR3: TGTGCCAGCAGCCTGGGACTAGCGGGGTTCTACGAGCAGTACTTC. This translates into CASSLGLAGFYEQYF.

This clone was picked up a small number of times. CDR3 bases: TGCGCCAGCAGTGAGTCGCCCGGGTCTGGGGCCAACGTCCTGACTTTC. Its translation: CASSESPGSGANVLTF. The rearrangement joins TRBV10-2 to TRBJ2-6; D gene unclear. The CDR3 length is 16 residues. Germline CDR1 reads WSHSY; CDR2 reads SAAADI. Trimming pared 0 bases from V and 1 base from J, leaving 7 bases between.

V gene TRBV10-3 combines with J gene TRBJ2-3; 11 bases match TRBD2. The CDR3 consists of 15 residues. V lost 2 bases and J lost 5; bases outside the gene matches: 3. Germline lookup yields CDR1 ENHRY and CDR2 SYGVKD. In nucleotides, the CDR3 is TGTGCCATCAGTGAGCGCACTAGCGGGAGAGATACGCAGTATTTT. The encoded protein is CAISERTSGRDTQYF.

The genes are TRBV11-3 and TRBJ2-3; tentative D call: TRBD1 (5 bases). The V gene lost 2 bases and the J gene lost 4 bases, with 16 bases spanning the gap. CDR3 length equals 16 residues. Per the germline V gene, CDR1 is SGHNT and CDR2 is YENEEA. This chain's CDR3 is CASSLKGHESPDTQYF. CDR3 coding DNA: TGTGCCAGCAGCTTAAAGGGGCACGAAAGCCCAGATACGCAGTATTTT.

The chain joins TRBV5-1 to TRBJ1-2; D not certain. Trimming removed 4 bases from V and 1 base from J, with 11 bases in between. The CDR3 runs 14 residues. From germline, CDR1 is SGHRS and CDR2 YFSETQ. The DNA for the CDR3 is TGCGCCAGCAGCCCCCTCGGACTTAACTATGGCTACACCTTC. This sequence encodes CASSPLGLNYGYTF.

The chain combines TRBV9 with TRBJ2-3; TRBD2 matches 7 bases. Germline V gene data show CDR1 as SGDLS and CDR2 as YYNGEE. CDR3 size: 19 residues. Trimming took 0 bases from V and 5 from J; bases not matched to a gene: 18. CDR3 DNA: TGTGCCAGCAGCGTAGACCCCAGGCCGGGTACGGGAGGTCGAGATACGCAGTATTTT. This codes for CASSVDPRPGTGGRDTQYF.

The chain combines TRBV9 with TRBJ1-1; possible D gene TRBD1, 5 bases. The germline gives CDR1 SGDLS, CDR2 YYNGEE. The V and J ends lost 3 bases and 8 bases respectively, with 17 bases between them. CDR3 length equals 14 residues. In DNA, the CDR3 is TGTGCCAGCAGCGGGGGTCGGGGGGAATCCGAAGCTTTCTTT. Amino acids: CASSGGRGESEAFF.

The chain uses TRBV30 and TRBJ1-1, with D unresolved. The CDR3 length is 13 residues. The V gene's germline CDR1 is GTSNPN and CDR2 SVGIG (reference sequence). Trimming removed 0 bases from V and 1 base from J, with 6 bases in between. The CDR3 bases are TGTGCCTGGAGTGTACAACGGAACACTGAAGCTTTCTTT. Protein product: CAWSVQRNTEAFF. Full variable domain (missing parts from reference TRBV30 and TRBJ1-1): SQTIHQWPATLVQPVGSPLSLECTVEGTSNPNLYWYRQAAGRGLQLLFYSVGIGQISSEVPQNLSASRPQDRQFILSSKKLLLSDSGFYLCAWSVQRNTEAFFGQGTRLTVV.